The 10 T cell receptor beta chains presented below share a single source sample, sequenced in a study of T cells in Graves' hyperthyroidism and ophthalmopathy. What was amplified from RNA transcripts were TCR beta CDR3 regions. First-round RT-PCR of the TCR CDR3 relied on the HTBI primer set. One entry per CDR3 protein, called by TCRdb with MiXCR from the multiplex PCR reads. The data hold about 560,000 distinct CDR3 sequences, with approximately 15% observed a single time. The sequencing sample was made of blood. These receptors were collected from a woman in her late teens or twenties with Graves' hyperthyroidism.

This clonotype appeared many times. The chain couples TRBV24-1 to TRBJ2-2; tentative D call: TRBD2 (5 bases). CDR3 length: 13 residues. CDR1 and CDR2 from the germline V gene are KGHDR and SFDVKD. Trimming shortened V by 9 bases and J by 9 bases, and 16 bases separated the two germline ends. Here the CDR3 reads CATPGSGWRELFF. The DNA for the CDR3 is TGTGCCACCCCGGGGAGTGGGTGGAGGGAGCTGTTTTTT.

The V gene is TRBV25-1, the J gene TRBJ1-4, with 7 bases identical to TRBD1. Germline V CDR1 and CDR2: MGHDK, SYGVNS. The CDR3 consists of 15 residues. Trimming at V came to 5 bases and at J to 2 bases, leaving 5 bases not matched to a gene. CDR3 nucleotide sequence: TGTGCCAGCAGTCGAAGGGGGCCGACTAATGAAAAACTGTTTTTT. As protein: CASSRRGPTNEKLFF.

In its sample, this clonotype was seen a few times. V gene TRBV19 combines with J gene TRBJ2-3; 7 nucleotides agree with TRBD2. Germline values: CDR1 LNHDA, CDR2 SQIVND (reference sequence). The CDR3 sequence is 17 residues long. J was trimmed by 0 bases and V by 3 bases; bases with no gene match: 9. The CDR3 DNA reads TGTGCCAGTAGTATGGAGTCGGGAGCGGGAAGCACAGATACGCAGTATTTT. It codes for CASSMESGAGSTDTQYF. The entire variable domain, with the rest obtained from reference TRBV19 and TRBJ2-3, is as follows: DGGITQSPKYLFRKEGQNVTLSCEQNLNHDAMYWYRQDPGQGLRLIYYSQIVNDFQKGDIAEGYSVSREKKESFPLTVTSAQKNPTAFYLCASSMESGAGSTDTQYFGPGTRLTVL.

J is TRBJ2-7 and V is TRBV5-1; D gene unclear. Trimming stripped 4 bases from V and 5 bases from J, with 7 bases between. The CDR3 runs to 11 residues. The germline V gene encodes CDR1 SGHRS and CDR2 YFSETQ. This CDR3 reads CASSVTDEQYF. DNA for the CDR3: TGCGCCAGCAGCGTGACGGACGAGCAGTACTTC.

This clonotype has ten or more counts. The CDR3 sequence: CASRKELEAFF. DNA of the CDR3: TGTGCCAGCAGGAAGGAGTTAGAAGCTTTCTTT. This rearrangement joins TRBV12-3 or TRBV12-4 to TRBJ1-1; D unclear. The germline V and J ends were trimmed by 6 bases and 8 bases, with 10 bases remaining between them. CDR3 length: 11 amino acids.

The chain carries TRBV20-1 and TRBJ2-7; TRBD1 might be the D (6 bases). Trimming removed 5 bases at V and 3 bases at J, with 23 bases between. The V gene's germline CDR1 is DFQATT and CDR2 SNEGSKA (reference sequence). CDR3 length: 16 residues. CDR3 coding DNA: TGCAGTGCTGGGGGCAGTGGGCGGCCGGGGAGCTACGAGCAGTACTTC. It encodes CSAGGSGRPGSYEQYF.

This clonotype was observed at least ten times. V gene TRBV3-1 combines with J gene TRBJ2-3, with 7 nucleotides matching TRBD2. CDR3 size: 14 residues. After removal of 10 bases from V and 4 bases from J, the junction contained 11 bases not matched to a gene. The germline V gene has CDR1 LGHDT and CDR2 YNNKEL (reference sequence). The CDR3 sequence is CAISTSLYSDTQYF. In DNA form, the CDR3 reads TGTGCCATCTCGACTAGCCTTTACTCAGATACGCAGTATTTT.

This chain connects TRBV6-1 to TRBJ1-3; D not resolved. The germline V gene has CDR1 MNHNS and CDR2 SASEGT. V lost 6 bases to trimming and J lost 0 bases, with 6 bases between them. This CDR3 contains 13 residues. CDR3 sequence reads: CASRPTSGNTIYF. The CDR3 nucleotides read TGTGCCAGCAGGCCGACCTCTGGAAACACCATATATTTT.

This clonotype was picked up many times. The J gene is TRBJ2-5, the V gene TRBV13; D not certain. CDR3 length: 12 amino acids. Germline CDR1 and CDR2: PRHDT and FYEKMQ (reference sequence). The V and J ends lost 11 bases and 0 bases respectively, with 10 bases between them. DNA of the CDR3: TGTGCCGCCCGAAAAGACCAAGAGACCCAGTACTTC. It specifies CAARKDQETQYF.

The chain links TRBV6-6 to TRBJ1-4; D gene uncertain. Trimming pared 0 bases from V and 0 bases from J, leaving 5 bases between. Germline V lookup: CDR1 MNHNY, CDR2 SVGAGI (reference sequence). The CDR3 is 15 residues long. The CDR3 coding sequence is TGTGCCAGCAGTTACTCTGTTGCAACTAATGAAAAACTGTTTTTT. Protein product: CASSYSVATNEKLFF.